Listed here are 24 T cell receptor beta chains from one sample, sequenced in a study of cytomegalovirus exposure and HLA in healthy donors. The PCR had 60 Vbeta and 13 Jbeta primers. Clones were read by immunoSEQ multiplex PCR, and TCRdb kept only the in-frame ones, dropping some. This table lists more than 100,000 clones. The specimen was PBMCs. Every receptor here comes from a woman aged 40-49 years in good health and CMV-seronegative.

The chain has TRBV5-1 and TRBJ2-5, with TRBD1 matching over 12 bases. CDR3 length: 14 amino acids. CDR1 and CDR2 from the germline V gene are SGHRS and YFSETQ. Unmatched junction bases numbered 6, after V lost 7 bases and J lost 5 bases. The CDR3 here is CASFRDRGLETQYF. The CDR3 DNA reads as TGCGCCAGCTTCCGGGACAGGGGGCTCGAGACCCAGTACTTC.

The rearrangement joins TRBV28 to TRBJ1-5; D unclear. The CDR3 extends over 12 amino acids. CDR1 MDHEN and CDR2 SYDVKM come from the germline V gene. The V gene lost 7 bases and the J gene lost 6 bases, with 10 bases spanning the gap. CDR3 protein: CASTLVGQPQHF. As DNA, the CDR3 is TGTGCCAGCACCCTAGTCGGTCAGCCCCAGCATTTT.

The genes are TRBV28 and TRBJ2-3; D is perhaps TRBD2 (6 bases). The length of the CDR3 is 13 residues. Germline V CDR1 and CDR2: MDHEN, SYDVKM. The V end lost 10 bases, the J end lost 1 base, and 12 bases lay between the germline ends. The DNA for the CDR3 is TGTGCCAACCGGGACTCTGGCACAGATACGCAGTATTTT. Amino acid sequence: CANRDSGTDTQYF.

CDR3 amino acids: CASSPQGSITNYGYTF. CDR3 sequence (DNA): TGTGCCAGCAGCCCCCAGGGCAGCATTACTAACTATGGCTACACCTTC. V gene TRBV7-3 combines with J gene TRBJ1-2, with D tentatively TRBD1 (5 bases). CDR3 length: 16 amino acids. The V and J ends lost 5 bases and 0 bases respectively, with 16 bases between them. Germline CDR1 and CDR2: SGHTA and FQGTGA.

This chain joins TRBV19 and TRBJ1-2, with D tentatively TRBD1 (6 bases). The CDR3 totals 17 residues. Trimming cost V 8 bases and J 0 bases, with 22 bases left between them. CDR1 LNHDA and CDR2 SQIVND come from the germline V gene (reference sequence). CDR3 sequence: CASFSSRMTGTNYGYTF. The CDR3, as DNA: TGTGCCAGTTTTTCCTCCCGCATGACAGGAACTAACTATGGCTACACCTTC.

The chain joins TRBV5-1 to TRBJ2-2; 8 bases are shared with TRBD2. The CDR3 consists of 15 residues. Germline V lookup: CDR1 SGHRS, CDR2 YFSETQ. The V gene end was trimmed by 3 bases and the J gene end by 2 bases; junction bases not matched to a gene: 3. CDR3: CASSSSGGNTGELFF. CDR3 nucleotides: TGCGCCAGCAGCTCCAGCGGGGGTAACACCGGGGAGCTGTTTTTT.

The J gene is TRBJ2-5, the V gene TRBV5-6; the D is unclear. The DNA end lines up better with TRBJ2-7; the J call may be wrong. CDR1 is SGHDT, CDR2 YYEEEE, per germline. The CDR3 consists of 14 residues. This CDR3 reads CASSLRLLVYEQYF. The CDR3 DNA reads TGTGCCAGCAGCTTGAGACTTCTGGTTTACGAGCAGTACTTC.

This rearrangement joins TRBV29-1 to TRBJ1-2; perhaps TRBD1 as D (5 bases). V lost 4 bases and J 2 bases, leaving 14 bases between the germline ends. Germline V gives CDR1 SQVTM, CDR2 ANQGSEA. The CDR3 runs 14 residues. As DNA, the CDR3 is TGCAGCGTTGTGTTGGTCAGGGCAAACTATGGCTACACCTTC. This codes for CSVVLVRANYGYTF.

The chain combines TRBV7-9 with TRBJ2-7; D not resolved. Germline-derived CDR1 and CDR2 are SEHNR and FQNEAQ (reference sequence). The CDR3 length is 14 residues. Deletions cut 1 base from V and 0 bases from J, with 7 bases between. The CDR3 sequence is CASSLGASSYEQYV. In DNA form, the CDR3 reads TGTGCCAGCAGCTTAGGGGCAAGCTCCTACGAGCAGTACGTC.

The chain joins TRBV4-1 to TRBJ2-1; 8 bases match TRBD2. Losses at the gene ends were 4 bases for V and 5 bases for J; bases not matched to a gene: 7. This CDR3 contains 15 residues. Germline V gives CDR1 MGHRA, CDR2 YSYEKL. The CDR3 DNA sequence: TGCGCCAGCAGCCGGGGCGGGGGGCGGAACAATGAGCAGTTCTTC. It encodes CASSRGGGRNNEQFF.

This chain links TRBV19 with TRBJ2-7; 11 bases align to TRBD1. The CDR3 loop spans 15 amino acids. CDR1 is LNHDA, CDR2 SQIVND, per germline (reference sequence). The trim removed 4 bases at V and 3 bases at J, leaving 5 bases unmatched. This CDR3 is CASSKDRGLIYEQYF. CDR3 bases: TGTGCCAGTAGTAAGGACAGGGGGCTCATCTACGAGCAGTACTTC.

J is TRBJ1-1 and V is TRBV18; no reliable D call. The germline V gene has CDR1 KGHSH and CDR2 LQKENI. With 5 bases removed from V and 3 bases from J, the gap between germline ends came to 10 bases. CDR3 length equals 13 residues. In DNA, the CDR3 is TGTGCCAGCTCAAACAGTAAGGACACTGAAGCTTTCTTT. Encoded protein: CASSNSKDTEAFF. The full variable domain, with the rest looked up from reference TRBV18 and TRBJ1-1, is NAGVMQNPRHLVRRRGQEARLRCSPMKGHSHVYWYRQLPEEGLKFMVYLQKENIIDESGMPKERFSAEFPKEGPSILRIQQVVRGDSAAYFCASSNSKDTEAFFGQGTRLTVV.

The chain joins TRBV20-1 to TRBJ2-2, with TRBD2 matching 10 bases. The germline V gene has CDR1 DFQATT and CDR2 SNEGSKA (reference sequence). This CDR3 contains 11 residues. The CDR3 spells CSLAGVGELFF. The CDR3 bases are TGCAGCCTAGCGGGGGTCGGGGAGCTGTTTTTT.

V is TRBV28 and J is TRBJ2-2; 12 bases align to TRBD2. Looked up from germline, CDR1 is MDHEN and CDR2 is SYDVKM. CDR3 size: 17 residues. Trimming cost V 7 bases and J 4 bases; bases outside gene matches: 10. The CDR3 nucleotides are TGTGCCAGCACCCCTCTAGCGGGGGGGCCGAGCACCGGGGAGCTGTTTTTT. This encodes CASTPLAGGPSTGELFF.

The chain is built from TRBV5-1 and TRBJ2-5; 9 positions match TRBD1. With V trimmed by 4 bases and J by 5 bases, 9 bases remained unmatched. Germline values: CDR1 SGHRS, CDR2 YFSETQ. The CDR3 contains 15 residues. CDR3 protein: CASSPGQGRGETQYF. As DNA, the CDR3 is TGCGCCAGCAGCCCGGGACAGGGTCGGGGGGAGACCCAGTACTTC.

V usage is TRBV28 and J usage is TRBJ1-1; D is ambiguous. The CDR3 totals 12 residues. In germline, CDR1 is MDHEN, CDR2 SYDVKM. The V and J ends lost 5 bases and 0 bases respectively, with 4 bases between them. This chain's CDR3 is CASSTVNTEAFF. The CDR3 bases are TGTGCCAGCAGTACGGTGAACACTGAAGCTTTCTTT.

V is TRBV6-5 and J is TRBJ2-7, with D hard to call. Germline V gene lookup returns CDR1 MNHEY and CDR2 SVGAGI. V lost 6 bases, J lost 3 bases, and 9 bases lay in between. The CDR3 is 12 residues long. The DNA for the CDR3 is TGTGCCAGCAGCGACGGAGTCTACGAGCAGTACGTC. Its translation: CASSDGVYEQYV.

CDR3 nucleotides: TGTGCCAGCACCCGAGAAATTGATCAGCCCCAGCATTTT. Protein product: CASTREIDQPQHF. The V and J genes are TRBV2 and TRBJ1-5, with D uncertain. The CDR3 sequence is 13 residues long. CDR1 and CDR2 from the germline V gene are SNHLY and FYNNEI. Trimming took 7 bases from V and 5 from J, leaving 12 bases between them.

V and J are TRBV7-2 and TRBJ2-5; 10 bases align to TRBD2. From germline, CDR1 is SGHTA and CDR2 FQGNSA. The J segment lost 0 bases and the V segment lost 5 bases, leaving 3 bases of the junction unmatched. The CDR3 contains 15 residues. CDR3 loop: CASSTSGVYQETQYF. The DNA for the CDR3 is TGTGCCAGCAGCACTAGCGGGGTTTACCAAGAGACCCAGTACTTC.

J is TRBJ1-1 and V is TRBV7-9; D unresolved. This CDR3 has 13 residues. Trimming removed 1 base at V and 4 bases at J, with 7 bases between. Germline V gene lookup returns CDR1 SEHNR and CDR2 FQNEAQ (reference sequence). CDR3 loop: CASSLEQTTEAFF. The DNA for the CDR3 is TGTGCCAGCAGCTTAGAACAGACCACTGAAGCTTTCTTT.

The DNA of the CDR3 is TGTGCCAGCAGTGCGGTCACCTCCCGCACAGATACGCAGTATTTT. It yields the protein CASSAVTSRTDTQYF. This chain connects TRBV6-1 to TRBJ2-3; D gene unclear. The germline V gene encodes CDR1 MNHNS and CDR2 SASEGT. The CDR3 is made up of 15 amino acids. The ends were cut back, 4 bases at V and 1 base at J, with 12 bases in the middle.

J is TRBJ2-1 and V is TRBV7-2; TRBD2 aligns across 7 bases. This CDR3 is 15 amino acids long. Per the germline V gene, CDR1 is SGHTA and CDR2 is FQGNSA. V lost 2 bases to trimming and J lost 3 bases; unmatched junction nucleotides: 4. CDR3 sequence reads: CASSLQRGLYNEQFF. Written as DNA, the CDR3 is TGTGCCAGCAGCTTACAGCGGGGCCTCTACAATGAGCAGTTCTTC.

The chain is built from TRBV27 and TRBJ1-3, with D possibly matching TRBD1 (5 bases). The V gene's germline CDR1 is MNHEY and CDR2 SMNVEV (reference sequence). Deletions cut 2 bases from V and 0 bases from J, with 11 bases between. The CDR3 is 16 residues long. In DNA, the CDR3 is TGTGCCAGCAGTTTACGGGGGGTAACCTCTGGAAACACCATATATTTT. Translating it yields CASSLRGVTSGNTIYF.

Concerning this clone: The same CDR3 also results from other DNA sequences found in this sample. The V gene is TRBV28, the J gene TRBJ1-2; D not certain. V gave up 6 bases and J gave up 2 bases, with 4 bases separating them. This CDR3 has 11 amino acids. CDR1 is MDHEN, CDR2 SYDVKM, per germline. The CDR3 here is CASSSNYGYTF. For the CDR3, the DNA is TGTGCCAGCAGCTCCAACTATGGCTACACCTTC.